The entry that follows covers one TCR beta chain sequence. The sample originates from a study of technical replicates of blood from several donors. Here immunoSEQ multiplex PCR was the method, and the copy in TCRdb shows in-frame clones only, minus some. The table lists 84,000 or so clones, approximately 93% of them singletons. Trimming stripped 0 bases from V and 2 bases from J, with 9 bases between. Germline V gene data show CDR1 as SGHRS and CDR2 as YFSETQ. The CDR3 runs 15 residues. This chain uses TRBV5-1 with TRBJ2-4; TRBD1 is a possible D gene (6 bases). The source of this sequence is a human donor in good health. Sequencing used T cells isolated from PBMCs. The CDR3 sequence: CASSLGGLPKNIQYF. The CDR3 DNA reads TGCGCCAGCAGCTTGGGGGGGCTCCCCAAAAACATTCAGTACTTC.